The rows below give T cell receptor beta chains drawn from one sample of a study of T cell repertoires in aging, cancer and after chemotherapy. In TCRdb, the multiplex PCR reads were re-called with MiXCR into one record per CDR3 protein. The sample lists over 3,000 distinct CDR3 sequences; over 25% were seen once. Sequencing was carried out using blood. Every receptor here comes from a human donor with a solid tumor. Both conserved end residues are part of each CDR3. The order of the fields is clone size, J gene, V gene, CDR3 protein. The size entry is marked missing in some rows and otherwise reads once, few, many or a size class.

clone size: -
J gene: TRBJ2-2
V gene: TRBV5-4
CDR3 protein: CASSLTNGYTGELFF

clone size: few
J gene: TRBJ2-3
V gene: TRBV5-5
CDR3 protein: CASSMLGAGDTQYF

clone size: few
J gene: TRBJ2-2
V gene: TRBV19
CDR3 protein: CASTPDRVYSGELFF

clone size: -
J gene: TRBJ1-1
V gene: TRBV12-3/TRBV12-4
CDR3 protein: CASGLATGLNTEAFF

clone size: -
J gene: TRBJ2-1
V gene: TRBV6-1
CDR3 protein: CASTTSGSSYNEQFF

clone size: medium-sized
J gene: TRBJ1-1
V gene: TRBV30
CDR3 protein: CAWSGQGFTEAFF

clone size: few
J gene: TRBJ2-7
V gene: TRBV6-5
CDR3 protein: CASRGAGTGGYEQYF

clone size: -
J gene: TRBJ2-5
V gene: TRBV6-2/TRBV6-3
CDR3 protein: CASRKGVETQYF

clone size: once
J gene: TRBJ1-1
V gene: TRBV29-1
CDR3 protein: CSVDPGNTEAFF

clone size: -
J gene: TRBJ2-1
V gene: TRBV4-2
CDR3 protein: CASSQDPAGGGYNEQFF

clone size: few
J gene: TRBJ1-5
V gene: TRBV18
CDR3 protein: CASSAGRGEEGPQHF

clone size: once
J gene: TRBJ2-3
V gene: TRBV6-5
CDR3 protein: CANSYSGVSTDTQYF

clone size: large
J gene: TRBJ2-1
V gene: TRBV29-1
CDR3 protein: CSTASGNYNEQFF

clone size: medium-sized
J gene: TRBJ2-1
V gene: TRBV19
CDR3 protein: CASAVYGSYNEQFF

clone size: -
J gene: TRBJ2-5
V gene: TRBV24-1
CDR3 protein: CATSGDGLAGEETQYF

clone size: -
J gene: TRBJ2-1
V gene: TRBV5-1
CDR3 protein: CASSPGGEQFF

clone size: few
J gene: TRBJ1-5
V gene: TRBV10-3
CDR3 protein: CAIQGFNQPQHF

clone size: few
J gene: TRBJ2-3
V gene: TRBV5-6
CDR3 protein: CASSLASSGGSTDTQYF

clone size: -
J gene: TRBJ2-3
V gene: TRBV4-1
CDR3 protein: CASSQAGGPGDTQYF

clone size: -
J gene: TRBJ2-7
V gene: TRBV12-3/TRBV12-4
CDR3 protein: CASSFRGPLYEQYF

clone size: -
J gene: TRBJ2-3
V gene: TRBV6-5
CDR3 protein: CASSYSYRRADTQYF

clone size: -
J gene: TRBJ2-2
V gene: TRBV20-1
CDR3 protein: CSARALQHTGELFF